This T cell receptor (beta chain) was found in a study of blood T cell repertoires in COVID-19. On the study more broadly: Sites in the United States, Italy and Spain provided acute and convalescent COVID-19 samples. In each case, the material was cDNA or gDNA derived from T cells, B-cell-depleted T cells, or PBMCs.

CDR3 length: 13 amino acids. V lost 6 bases and J lost 12; bases outside the gene matches: 9. CDR1 and CDR2 (germline): SGHDT, YYEEEE. Original data processing: Cell counts per sample came from amplifying reference gene primers. Repertoires were generated with immunoSEQ multiplex PCR, while TCRdb's copy carries only in-frame clones and drops some. V and J calls and clone size follow that table, whereas D and trimming were derived from the DNA. The profile covers tens of thousands of clones, with around 93% appearing a single time and 4.6% taken by the ten largest. The sample taken for sequencing was peripheral blood. This TCR came from a man in his fifties with active COVID-19. J is TRBJ1-4 and V is TRBV5-6, with TRBD1 matching 9 bases. This CDR3 is CASNPLGQGQLFF. The CDR3 DNA follows: TGTGCCAGCAACCCCTTAGGACAGGGGCAACTGTTTTTT.